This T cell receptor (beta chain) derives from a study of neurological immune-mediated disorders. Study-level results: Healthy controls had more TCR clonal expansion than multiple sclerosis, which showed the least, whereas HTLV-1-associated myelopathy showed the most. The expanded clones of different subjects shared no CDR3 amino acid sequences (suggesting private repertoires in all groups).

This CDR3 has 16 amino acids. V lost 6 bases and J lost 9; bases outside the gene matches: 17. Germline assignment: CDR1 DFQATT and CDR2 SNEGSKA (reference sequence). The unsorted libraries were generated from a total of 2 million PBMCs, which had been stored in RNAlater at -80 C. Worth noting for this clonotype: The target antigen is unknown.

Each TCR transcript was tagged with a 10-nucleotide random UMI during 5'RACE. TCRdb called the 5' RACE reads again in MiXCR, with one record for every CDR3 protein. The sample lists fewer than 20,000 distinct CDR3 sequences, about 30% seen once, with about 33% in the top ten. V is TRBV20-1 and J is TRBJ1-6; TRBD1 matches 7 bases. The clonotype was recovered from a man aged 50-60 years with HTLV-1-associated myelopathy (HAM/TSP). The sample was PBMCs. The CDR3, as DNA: TGCAGTGCCCGGCCCCTCAGGACAGGATCTTTTTCACCCCTCCACTTT. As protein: CSARPLRTGSFSPLHF.